This T cell receptor (beta chain) comes out of a study of siplizumab effects on memory and regulatory T cells. Findings and limits, study-wide: Proliferating Tregs taken from siplizumab cultures were not shown to have a confirmed suppressive function. A naive or memory phenotype could not be assigned to roughly 80-97% of the proliferating CD4+ or CD8+ clones.

Only in-frame clones appear in the TCRdb table, and some are missing; sequencing was by immunoSEQ multiplex PCR. Of fewer than 130,000 clones listed, around 90% are singletons. Germline-derived CDR1 and CDR2 are SEHNR and FQNEAQ (reference sequence). The CDR3 runs 14 residues. Only one count was recorded for this clone. Its matching antigen is unknown. At one boundary the junction diverges from the germline segment, which might be a read error. The V and J genes are TRBV7-9 and TRBJ2-5; 8 nucleotides agree with TRBD1. Source material: CD4+ T cells sorted from blood. This clonotype was obtained from a human donor in good health. In DNA, the CDR3 is TGTGCCAGCACCTTACAGGGGGGCCAAGAGACCCAGTACTTC. This translates into CASTLQGGQETQYF.